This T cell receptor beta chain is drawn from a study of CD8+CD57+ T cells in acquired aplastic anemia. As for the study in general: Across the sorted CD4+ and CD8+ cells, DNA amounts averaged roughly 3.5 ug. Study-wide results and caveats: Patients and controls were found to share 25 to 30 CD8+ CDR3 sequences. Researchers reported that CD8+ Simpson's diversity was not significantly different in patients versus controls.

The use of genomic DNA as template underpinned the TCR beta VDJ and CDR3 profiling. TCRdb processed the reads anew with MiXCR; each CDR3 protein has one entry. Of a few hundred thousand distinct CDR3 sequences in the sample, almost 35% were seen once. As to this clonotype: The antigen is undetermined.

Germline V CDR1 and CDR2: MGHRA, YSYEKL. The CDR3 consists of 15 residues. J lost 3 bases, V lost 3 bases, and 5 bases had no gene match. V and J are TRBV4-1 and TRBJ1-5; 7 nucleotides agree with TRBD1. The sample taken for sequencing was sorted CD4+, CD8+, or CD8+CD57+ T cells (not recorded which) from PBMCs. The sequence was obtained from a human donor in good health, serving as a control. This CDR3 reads CASSHPGQINQPQHF. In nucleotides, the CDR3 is TGCGCCAGCAGCCATCCGGGACAGATCAATCAGCCCCAGCATTTT.